One sample yielded the 7 T cell receptor beta chains listed below, sequenced in a study of T cells in Graves' hyperthyroidism and ophthalmopathy. TCR beta CDR3 regions were amplified from RNA. In the first-round RT-PCR of the TCR CDR3, the HTBI primer set was used. MiXCR, applied by TCRdb to the multiplex PCR reads, yields one record per CDR3 protein. In the table there are more than 500,000 distinct CDR3 sequences, 14% of which are singletons. Sequenced input: blood. Receptors originate from a middle-aged woman with Graves' hyperthyroidism.

This clonotype occurred many times. The chain links TRBV28 to TRBJ1-2, with D maybe TRBD1 (5 bases). Trimming took 5 bases from V and 1 from J, leaving 17 bases between them. CDR3 length: 16 residues. Looked up from germline, CDR1 is MDHEN and CDR2 is SYDVKM. DNA of the CDR3: TGTGCCAGCAGTAAGGTTCGGGACCGACTTAACTATGGCTACACCTTC. This gives the protein CASSKVRDRLNYGYTF.

The gene calls are TRBV11-2 and TRBJ2-2; possible D gene TRBD2, 6 bases. Germline V gene lookup returns CDR1 SGHAT and CDR2 FQNNGV. The V end was cut by 5 bases, the J end by 6 bases, with 22 bases between. This CDR3 has 17 amino acids. CDR3 nucleotide sequence: TGTGCCAGCAGCAGACTTGGCGGGGAGTCTGAATCCGGGGAGCTGTTTTTT. This encodes CASSRLGGESESGELFF.

The V call is TRBV7-8, the J call TRBJ2-2, with 16 bases that match TRBD2. With 5 bases clipped from V and 2 bases from J, the junction kept 11 bases outside the gene matches. The CDR3 is made up of 20 amino acids. Per germline, CDR1 SGHVS and CDR2 FQNEAQ. In DNA form, the CDR3 reads TGTGCCAGCAGCCGAGATCCGGGACTAGCGGGAGGGTACAACACCGGGGAGCTGTTTTTT. Translating gives CASSRDPGLAGGYNTGELFF. The variable domain in full, completed from reference TRBV7-8 and TRBJ2-2, reads GAGVSQSPRYKVAKRGQDVALRCDPISGHVSLFWYQQALGQGPEFLTYFQNEAQLDKSGLPSDRFFAERPEGSVSTLKIQRTQQEDSAVYLCASSRDPGLAGGYNTGELFFGEGSRLTVL.

This clonotype was recorded many times. As DNA, the CDR3 is TGTGCCAGCAGCGTAGATGGCTGGGCCTACGAGCAGTACTTC. Translation: CASSVDGWAYEQYF. The chain recombines TRBV9 with TRBJ2-7, with D unresolved. The germline V gene has CDR1 SGDLS and CDR2 YYNGEE. This CDR3 is 14 amino acids long. Trimming took off 0 bases at V and 2 bases at J, with 9 bases between the two ends.

V usage is TRBV5-5 and J usage is TRBJ1-2, with D unresolved. Trimming stripped 0 bases from V and 6 bases from J, with 15 bases between. Germline V gene lookup returns CDR1 SGHKS and CDR2 YYEKEE (reference sequence). The CDR3 totals 15 residues. Written as DNA, the CDR3 is TGTGCCAGCAGCTTGGAGGGAACGGGCCTGAATGGCTACACCTTC. Encoded protein: CASSLEGTGLNGYTF. The full variable domain, completed using reference TRBV5-5 and TRBJ1-2, is DAGVTQSPTHLIKTRGQQVTLRCSPISGHKSVSWYQQVLGQGPQFIFQYYEKEERGRGNFPDRFSARQFPNYSSELNVNALLLGDSALYLCASSLEGTGLNGYTFGSGTRLTVV.

There are many counts of this clonotype. V is TRBV7-9 and J is TRBJ2-1; weak D call: TRBD2 (5 bases). CDR1 SEHNR and CDR2 FQNEAQ come from the germline V gene (reference sequence). The CDR3 loop spans 17 amino acids. Between the trimmed V and J ends, which lost 2 bases and 0 bases, there was a span of 14 bases. CDR3 nucleotides: TGTGCCAGCAGCTTAAGGCCCGAGGGAATCTCCTACAATGAGCAGTTCTTC. It is translated as CASSLRPEGISYNEQFF.

V is TRBV28 and J is TRBJ2-7, with 7 bases aligning to TRBD2. Germline-derived CDR1 and CDR2 are MDHEN and SYDVKM. The CDR3 sequence is 14 residues long. The trim removed 1 base at V and 3 bases at J, leaving 3 bases unmatched. As DNA, the CDR3 is TGTGCCAGCAGTTTATCAACTAGCGACTACGAGCAGTACTTC. Its protein product is CASSLSTSDYEQYF.